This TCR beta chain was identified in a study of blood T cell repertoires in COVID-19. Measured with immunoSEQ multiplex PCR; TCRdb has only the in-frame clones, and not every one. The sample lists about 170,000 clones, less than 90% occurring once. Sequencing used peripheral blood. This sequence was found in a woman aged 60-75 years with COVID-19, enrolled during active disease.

CDR3 in amino acids: CATKPPGQGFGGAFF. CDR3 nucleotide sequence: TGTGCCACCAAGCCCCCGGGACAGGGGTTCGGTGGGGCTTTCTTT. J is TRBJ1-1 and V is TRBV6-5; 10 bases line up with TRBD1. V lost 10 bases to trimming and J lost 11 bases; unmatched junction nucleotides: 19. The CDR3 runs to 15 residues. Looked up from germline, CDR1 is MNHEY and CDR2 is SVGAGI.